This T cell receptor beta chain was obtained from a study of metastatic and nonmetastatic thyroid tumors. TCRdb reprocessed the PCR reads using MiXCR. The sample lists about 20,000 clones, around 15% occurring once. The V gene's germline CDR1 is SGHTA and CDR2 FQGTGA. V shed 2 bases and J shed 0 bases, with 14 bases lying between them. There are 17 residues in the CDR3. There were no patients who had received any treatment before thyroid surgery. Sequenced: blood. The receptor was isolated from a female donor with papillary thyroid cancer or a benign thyroid nodule (not recorded which). Some clones in this sample may be carry-over from other donors' samples. The chain couples TRBV7-3 to TRBJ1-5; D is uncertain. The DNA for the CDR3 is TGTGCCAGCAGCTTACTTGCACAATTATATAGCAATCAGCCCCAGCATTTT. Amino acid sequence: CASSLLAQLYSNQPQHF.